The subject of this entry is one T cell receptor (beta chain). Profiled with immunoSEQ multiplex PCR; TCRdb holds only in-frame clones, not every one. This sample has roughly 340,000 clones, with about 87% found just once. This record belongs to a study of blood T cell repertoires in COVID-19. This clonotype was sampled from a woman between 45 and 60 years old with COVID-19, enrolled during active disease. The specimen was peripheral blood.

The CDR3, as DNA: TGTGCCAGCAGTGACCGGGGTTACTCTGGGGCCAACGTCCTGACTTTC. It encodes CASSDRGYSGANVLTF. The chain is built from TRBV25-1 and TRBJ2-6; a weak D match, TRBD2 (5 bases). Trimming removed 3 bases at V and 0 bases at J, with 9 bases between. The CDR3 totals 16 residues. CDR1 and CDR2 from the germline V gene are MGHDK and SYGVNS.